Each of the 16 T cell receptor beta chains below was sequenced from the same sample in a study of blood T cells in healthy people across ages. Combining a sample-barcoded 5' primer with a J-beta primer mix, a second PCR ran for roughly 6 to 12 cycles. TCRdb fed the 5' RACE reads into MiXCR, producing one record per CDR3 protein. This table has fewer than 2 million distinct CDR3 sequences, 39% appearing once. The sample consisted of blood. The receptors originated from a human donor in good health.

The gene calls are TRBV5-1 and TRBJ2-3; D remains unclear. There are 14 residues in the CDR3. CDR1 and CDR2 from the germline V gene are SGHRS and YFSETQ. Trimming stripped 1 base from V and 2 bases from J, with 8 bases between. CDR3 nucleotide sequence: TGCGCCAGCAGCTTGCGAGTTCCCACAGATACGCAGTATTTT. Translating gives CASSLRVPTDTQYF.

The chain recombines TRBV10-3 with TRBJ1-1; D perhaps matches TRBD1 (5 bases). CDR1 and CDR2 (germline): ENHRY, SYGVKD. The germline V and J ends were trimmed by 7 bases and 10 bases, with 10 bases remaining between them. CDR3 length: 10 amino acids. Here the CDR3 DNA reads TGTGCCATCATGACAGTCGGAGCTTTCTTT. Translating gives CAIMTVGAFF.

Details on this clonotype: The conserved phenylalanine or tryptophan is not found at the CDR3 terminus, so this likely reflects a read error. The V gene is TRBV7-7, the J gene TRBJ2-5; TRBD1 matches at 7 bases. The CDR3 length is 15 residues. V dropped 11 bases and J dropped 0; count of bases not matched to a gene: 12. Germline V gene data show CDR1 as SSHAT and CDR2 as FNYEAQ (reference sequence). The CDR3 loop reads CAPGRGQPYQETQYS. CDR3 DNA sequence: TGTGCCCCCGGAAGGGGACAGCCGTACCAAGAGACCCAGTACTCC.

V is TRBV4-1 and J is TRBJ1-1, with 9 bases lining up with TRBD1. Germline trimming cut 0 bases from V and 8 bases from J; bases unmatched to any gene: 7. Per germline, CDR1 MGHRA and CDR2 YSYEKL. The CDR3 is 15 amino acids. This chain's CDR3 is CASSQDAQGAREAFF. DNA of the CDR3: TGCGCCAGCAGCCAAGATGCACAGGGGGCGAGGGAAGCTTTCTTT.

The chain links TRBV29-1 to TRBJ2-3, with D unresolved. Germline V gene sequence: CDR1 SQVTM, CDR2 ANQGSEA. CDR3 length equals 8 residues. The CDR3 protein is CRGDTQYF. The CDR3 bases are TGCAGGGGGGATACGCAGTATTTT.

The chain recombines TRBV20-1 with TRBJ2-5; 8 bases fit TRBD2. The CDR3 loop spans 14 amino acids. V trimming: 7 bases; J trimming: 9 bases; junction bases outside the gene matches: 16. The germline V gene encodes CDR1 DFQATT and CDR2 SNEGSKA (reference sequence). The CDR3 loop is CSGRRGADAVPQYF. The CDR3 DNA sequence: TGCAGTGGACGGCGGGGGGCGGACGCGGTGCCCCAGTACTTC.

This clonotype came up a few times. V gene TRBV10-3 combines with J gene TRBJ2-1; 11 bases fit TRBD2. Trimming at V came to 10 bases and at J to 6 bases, leaving 8 bases not matched to a gene. Germline CDR1 ENHRY, CDR2 SYGVKD. There are 14 residues in the CDR3. The CDR3 here is CATGSGGASNEQFF. The CDR3 region has the DNA TGTGCCACCGGTAGCGGGGGGGCCAGCAATGAGCAGTTCTTC.

This clonotype has a handful of counts. The CDR3 nucleotides read TGTGCCAGCAGTCCGATTCGGGATTCACCCCTCCACTTT. As protein: CASSPIRDSPLHF. The chain carries TRBV7-6 and TRBJ1-6; unclear D gene. From germline, CDR1 is SGHVS and CDR2 FNYEAQ. Trimming pared 6 bases from V and 8 bases from J, leaving 11 bases between. The CDR3 runs 13 residues.

In this sample, this clonotype turned up a few times. The junction and the germline gene differ at one end; a read error may be behind it. The rearrangement links TRBV6-5 to TRBJ2-1; TRBD1 might be the D (5 bases). The CDR3 loop spans 14 amino acids. Germline CDR1 reads MNHEY; CDR2 reads SVGAGI. The CDR3 here is CAGSYPDRYNEQFF. The CDR3 DNA sequence: TGTGCCGGCAGTTACCCCGACAGATACAATGAGCAGTTCTTC.

Concerning this clonotype itself: At one end, the junction sequence differs from germline, possibly due to a read error. The chain recombines TRBV29-1 with TRBJ2-2; tentatively, D is TRBD1 (6 bases). Germline-derived CDR1 and CDR2 are SQVTM and ANQGSEA. The CDR3 runs to 13 residues. The CDR3 DNA reads TGCAGCGCCGGGACACTGAACACCGGGGAGCTGTGTTTT. The encoded protein is CSAGTLNTGELCF.

The chain combines TRBV29-1 with TRBJ1-1, with D possibly matching TRBD1 (5 bases). CDR1 SQVTM and CDR2 ANQGSEA come from the germline V gene. V gave up 3 bases and J gave up 1 base, with 6 bases separating them. The CDR3 sequence is 12 residues long. The chain's CDR3 is CSVDQGNTEAFF. The CDR3 nucleotides are TGCAGCGTTGATCAGGGGAACACTGAAGCTTTCTTT.

The chain has TRBV6-2 or TRBV6-3 and TRBJ2-2, with D perhaps being TRBD1 or TRBD2 (6 bases each). Germline V gives CDR1 MNHEY, CDR2 SVGEGT. This CDR3 region has 16 residues. V shed 4 bases and J shed 2 bases, with 14 bases lying between them. CDR3 region: CASSFIRGQNTGELFF. CDR3 bases: TGTGCCAGCAGTTTTATACGGGGGCAAAACACCGGGGAGCTGTTTTTT.

The chain links TRBV6-6 to TRBJ2-5; the match to TRBD2 covers 12 bases. This CDR3 is built from 15 residues. Germline CDR1 is MNHNY and CDR2 is SVGAGI (reference sequence). V lost 6 bases to trimming and J lost 7 bases; unmatched junction nucleotides: 9. CDR3 protein: CASSPELAGGGTQYF. The DNA of the CDR3 is TGTGCCAGCAGCCCGGAACTAGCGGGGGGTGGGACCCAGTACTTC.

This clonotype was seen more than once but under ten times. The gene calls are TRBV7-2 and TRBJ2-5; 12 bases fit TRBD2. Germline V lookup: CDR1 SGHTA, CDR2 FQGNSA. V trimming: 1 base; J trimming: 2 bases; junction bases outside the gene matches: 2. This CDR3 has 16 amino acids. CDR3 in amino acids: CASSLGTSGAQETQYF. The CDR3 nucleotides are TGTGCCAGCAGCTTAGGGACTAGCGGGGCGCAAGAGACCCAGTACTTC.

Many counts were recorded for this clonotype. This rearrangement joins TRBV5-6 to TRBJ2-7; 7 nucleotides match TRBD2. CDR3 length: 16 amino acids. Germline loops: CDR1 SGHDT, CDR2 YYEEEE. Unmatched junction bases numbered 10, after V lost 4 bases and J lost 0 bases. CDR3 residues: CASSPGTGGFSYEQYF. The CDR3, as DNA: TGTGCCAGCAGCCCGGGGACCGGGGGGTTCTCCTACGAGCAGTACTTC.

The V call is TRBV20-1, the J call TRBJ1-4; 8 nucleotides align to TRBD1. The V segment lost 5 bases and the J segment 5 bases; nucleotides outside the gene matches: 10. Per the germline V gene, CDR1 is DFQATT and CDR2 is SNEGSKA (reference sequence). This CDR3 spans 15 amino acids. The CDR3 DNA sequence: TGCAGTGCTCGGAACTTTCGACAGGGGAATGAAAAACTGTTTTTT. Translated, it gives CSARNFRQGNEKLFF.